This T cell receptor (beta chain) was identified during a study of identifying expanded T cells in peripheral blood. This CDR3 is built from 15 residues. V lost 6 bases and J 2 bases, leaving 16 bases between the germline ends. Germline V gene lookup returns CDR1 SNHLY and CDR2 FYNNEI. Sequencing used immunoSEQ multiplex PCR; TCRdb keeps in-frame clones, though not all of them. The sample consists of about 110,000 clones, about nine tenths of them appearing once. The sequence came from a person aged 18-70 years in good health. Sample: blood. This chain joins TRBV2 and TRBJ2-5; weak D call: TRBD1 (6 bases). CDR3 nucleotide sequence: TGTGCCAGCAGAAGACAGGCCACCTATCAAGAGACCCAGTACTTC. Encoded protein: CASRRQATYQETQYF.